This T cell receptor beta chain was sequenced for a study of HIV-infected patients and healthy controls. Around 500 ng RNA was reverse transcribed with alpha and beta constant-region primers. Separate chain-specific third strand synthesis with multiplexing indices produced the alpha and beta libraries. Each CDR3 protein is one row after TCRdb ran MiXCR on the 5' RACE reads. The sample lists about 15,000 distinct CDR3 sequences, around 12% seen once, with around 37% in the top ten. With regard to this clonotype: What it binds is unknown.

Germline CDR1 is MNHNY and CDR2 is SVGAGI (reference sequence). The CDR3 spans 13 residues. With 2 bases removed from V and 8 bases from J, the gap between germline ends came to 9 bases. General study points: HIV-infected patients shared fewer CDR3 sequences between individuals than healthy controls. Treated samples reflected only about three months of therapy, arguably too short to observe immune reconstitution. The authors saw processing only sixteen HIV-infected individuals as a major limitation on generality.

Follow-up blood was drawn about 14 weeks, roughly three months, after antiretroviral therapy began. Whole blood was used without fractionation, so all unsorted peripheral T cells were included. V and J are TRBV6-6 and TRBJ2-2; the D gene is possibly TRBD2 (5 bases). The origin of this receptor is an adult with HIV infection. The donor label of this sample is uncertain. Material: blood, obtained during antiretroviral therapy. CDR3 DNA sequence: TGTGCCAGCAGTTACAATAGCGAGGGGGAGCTGTTTTTT. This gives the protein CASSYNSEGELFF.